The 13 T cell receptor beta chains below were found in one sample sequenced in a study of post-analysis software for immune sequencing data (dated by TCRdb to 2015 to 2017). General study outcomes and caveats: Patients showed significantly higher frequencies than controls for a few TRBV segments, among them TRBV5-6, TRBV5-1 and TRBV20-1.

No antigen has been assigned to these receptors. Receptors were amplified or captured by PCR. Sequencing instrument: Illumina HiSeq 2500. To reduce PCR and sequencing biases, unique molecular identifiers were built into the TCR beta cDNA libraries. The public sequencing data were trimmed at Q25 with fastp and processed into clonotypes with MiXCR by TCRdb, which kept only in-frame beta chains. Rows merge per CDR3 protein into single entries with the most common DNA and genes. In all, the sample holds roughly 600,000 distinct CDR3 sequences, and 40% to 50% of those were seen once. Under 2% of the sample is in the top ten clones. Sequenced input: blood. These receptors were obtained from a girl aged 5 to 17 with multiple sclerosis.

This clonotype appeared a few times. A much bigger clone sits one base away, suggesting this may be a read error. This chain links TRBV7-2 with TRBJ1-4, with a tentative D call TRBD1 (5 bases). CDR1 and CDR2 from the germline V gene are SGHTA and FQGNSA. V gave up 3 bases and J gave up 10 bases, with 12 bases separating them. This CDR3 region has 13 residues. CDR3 in amino acids: CASSLVGGGKLFF. The CDR3 DNA sequence: TGTGCCAGCAGCTTGGTTGGTGGGGGAAAACTGTTTTTT.

The chain has TRBV12-3 or TRBV12-4 and TRBJ1-2, with D perhaps matching TRBD1 (5 bases). V lost 8 bases, J lost 2 bases, and 12 bases lay in between. This CDR3 region has 13 residues. Written as DNA, the CDR3 is TGTGCCAGCCTTCCGGCAGGGAACTATGGCTACACCTTC. The encoded protein is CASLPAGNYGYTF.

The chain couples TRBV4-1 to TRBJ2-1; 12 bases fit TRBD1. The germline V gene encodes CDR1 MGHRA and CDR2 YSYEKL. The CDR3 length is 15 residues. With V trimmed by 5 bases and J by 12 bases, 11 bases remained unmatched. CDR3 in DNA: TGCGCCAGCAGCAGAGGGACAGGGGGCCCCTCAGGGCAGTTCTTC. Translation gives CASSRGTGGPSGQFF.

This rearrangement joins TRBV6-5 to TRBJ2-7; 9 nucleotides match TRBD2. The CDR3 runs 15 residues. After removal of 7 bases from V and 3 bases from J, the junction contained 10 bases not matched to a gene. Germline-derived CDR1 and CDR2 are MNHEY and SVGAGI. The CDR3 here is CASTLSSGGRYEQYF. CDR3 DNA sequence: TGTGCCAGCACCCTATCGAGCGGGGGGCGCTACGAGCAGTACTTC.

V is TRBV20-1 and J is TRBJ2-4, with 7 positions matching TRBD2. The J call may be faulty, since TRBJ2-5 better matches the DNA end. Germline V gene sequence: CDR1 DFQATT, CDR2 SNEGSKA (reference sequence). CDR3 size: 15 residues. The CDR3 DNA reads as TGCAGTGCTAGGCCCTTCCTAGCGGTCCAAGAGACCCAGTACTTC. It is translated as CSARPFLAVQETQYF.

This clonotype was observed a few times. The J gene is TRBJ2-1, the V gene TRBV12-3 or TRBV12-4; D call uncertain. With 7 bases removed from V and 0 bases from J, the gap between germline ends came to 13 bases. CDR3 length: 15 residues. CDR3 bases: TGTGCCAGCACCTCGACACCCGCCTCCTACAATGAGCAGTTCTTC. It translates to CASTSTPASYNEQFF.

This clonotype was counted only a few times. The chain is built from TRBV9 and TRBJ1-2; D is unresolved. This CDR3 is built from 14 residues. V gave up 2 bases and J gave up 2 bases, with 10 bases separating them. The V gene's germline CDR1 is SGDLS and CDR2 YYNGEE. This chain's CDR3 is CASSVEGRNYGYTF. In DNA, the CDR3 is TGTGCCAGCAGCGTCGAAGGACGGAACTATGGCTACACCTTC.

This clonotype was observed a handful of times. This chain links TRBV12-3 or TRBV12-4 with TRBJ2-1; either TRBD1 or TRBD2 may supply D (5 bases each). This CDR3 comprises 15 residues. V gave up 6 bases and J gave up 4 bases, with 16 bases separating them. The CDR3 reads CASSLWGGPYNEQFF. As DNA, the CDR3 is TGTGCCAGCAGCTTATGGGGCGGGCCATACAATGAGCAGTTCTTC.

This clonotype showed up just once. The chain carries TRBV7-2 and TRBJ2-3; D could derive from TRBD1 or TRBD2 (5 bases each). Germline V gene lookup returns CDR1 SGHTA and CDR2 FQGNSA. The CDR3 is made up of 16 amino acids. Trimming left V 6 bases short and J 0 bases short, with 16 bases between. CDR3 amino acids: CASSQGTGTSTDTQYF. CDR3 nucleotides: TGTGCCAGCAGTCAAGGGACGGGTACTAGCACAGATACGCAGTATTTT.

The V and J genes are TRBV12-3 or TRBV12-4 and TRBJ2-1, with 7 bases aligning to TRBD2. The CDR3 has 15 residues. Germline trimming cut 6 bases from V and 5 bases from J; bases unmatched to any gene: 10. This chain's CDR3 is CASSPGLVRDNEQFF. DNA for the CDR3: TGTGCCAGCAGCCCTGGACTAGTGAGAGACAATGAGCAGTTCTTC.

This chain joins TRBV12-3 or TRBV12-4 and TRBJ1-1; 9 nucleotides line up with TRBD1. This CDR3 region has 16 residues. J lost 10 bases, V lost 2 bases, and 14 bases had no gene match. CDR3 sequence: CASSLPYKQGARSAFF. The CDR3 coding sequence is TGTGCCAGCAGTTTACCTTATAAACAGGGGGCGAGGTCAGCTTTCTTT.

V gene TRBV27 combines with J gene TRBJ1-5; 10 bases agree with TRBD1. CDR1 and CDR2 from the germline V gene are MNHEY and SMNVEV (reference sequence). J was trimmed by 5 bases and V by 3 bases; bases with no gene match: 4. This CDR3 region has 15 residues. This CDR3 is CASSLGTGAYQPQHF. The CDR3 DNA reads TGTGCCAGCAGTTTGGGGACAGGGGCGTATCAGCCCCAGCATTTT.

This clonotype was seen only a few times. The chain has TRBV4-2 and TRBJ2-3, with 7 bases matching TRBD2. Per germline, CDR1 LGHNA and CDR2 YNFKEQ. Trimming took 0 bases from V and 2 from J; bases not matched to a gene: 11. The CDR3 consists of 18 residues. This CDR3 is CASSQDLSGLPSTDTQYF. CDR3 DNA sequence: TGTGCCAGCAGCCAAGATTTATCGGGACTACCGTCCACAGATACGCAGTATTTT.